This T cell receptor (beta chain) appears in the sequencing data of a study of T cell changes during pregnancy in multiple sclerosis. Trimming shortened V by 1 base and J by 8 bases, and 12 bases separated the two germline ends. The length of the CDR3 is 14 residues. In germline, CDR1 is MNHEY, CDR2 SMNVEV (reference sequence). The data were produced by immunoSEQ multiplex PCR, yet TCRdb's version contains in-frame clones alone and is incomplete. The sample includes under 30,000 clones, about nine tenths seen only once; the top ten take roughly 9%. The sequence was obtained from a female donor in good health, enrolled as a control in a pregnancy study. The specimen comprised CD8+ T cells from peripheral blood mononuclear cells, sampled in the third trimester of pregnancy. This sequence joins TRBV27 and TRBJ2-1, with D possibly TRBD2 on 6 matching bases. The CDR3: CASSLWGERDEQFF. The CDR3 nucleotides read TGTGCCAGCAGTTTATGGGGGGAGAGGGATGAGCAGTTCTTC.